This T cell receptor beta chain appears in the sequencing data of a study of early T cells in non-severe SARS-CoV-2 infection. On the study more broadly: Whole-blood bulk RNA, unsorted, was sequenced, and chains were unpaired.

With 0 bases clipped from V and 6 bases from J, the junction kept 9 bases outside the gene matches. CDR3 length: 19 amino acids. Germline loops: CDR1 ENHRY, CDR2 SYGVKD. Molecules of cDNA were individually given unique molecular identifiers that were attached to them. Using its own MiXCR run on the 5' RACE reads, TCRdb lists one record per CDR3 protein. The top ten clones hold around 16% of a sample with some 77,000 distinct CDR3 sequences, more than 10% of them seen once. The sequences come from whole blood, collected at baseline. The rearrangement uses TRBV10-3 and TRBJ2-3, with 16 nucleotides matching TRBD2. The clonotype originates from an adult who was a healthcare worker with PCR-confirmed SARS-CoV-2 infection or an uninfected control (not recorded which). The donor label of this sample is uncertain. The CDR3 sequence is CAISESGLAGGPTVDTQYF. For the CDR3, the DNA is TGTGCCATCAGTGAGTCGGGACTAGCGGGAGGGCCCACGGTGGATACGCAGTATTTT.